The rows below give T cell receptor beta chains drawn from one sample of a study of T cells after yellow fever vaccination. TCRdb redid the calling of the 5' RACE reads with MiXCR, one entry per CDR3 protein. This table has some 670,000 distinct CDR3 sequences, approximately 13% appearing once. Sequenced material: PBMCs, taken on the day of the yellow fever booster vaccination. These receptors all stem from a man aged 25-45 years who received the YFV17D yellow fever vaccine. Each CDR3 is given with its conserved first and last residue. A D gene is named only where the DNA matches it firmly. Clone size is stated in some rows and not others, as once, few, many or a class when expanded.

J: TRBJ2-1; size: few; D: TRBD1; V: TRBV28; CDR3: CASSRGGQGHNEQFF; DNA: TGTGCCAGCAGCCGAGGCGGACAGGGACACAATGAGCAGTTCTTC
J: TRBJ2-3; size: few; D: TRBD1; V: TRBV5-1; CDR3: CASSLATGAVDTQYF; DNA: TGCGCCAGCAGCTTGGCGACAGGGGCTGTCGATACGCAGTATTTT
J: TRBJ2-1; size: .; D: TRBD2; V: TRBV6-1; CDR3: CASKHGTSLHEQFF; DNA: TGTGCCAGCAAGCACGGGACTAGCCTTCATGAGCAGTTCTTC
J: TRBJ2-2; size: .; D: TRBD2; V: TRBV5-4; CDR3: CASSSMTSGLNTGELFF; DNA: TGTGCCAGCAGTTCGATGACTAGCGGACTGAACACCGGGGAGCTGTTTTTT
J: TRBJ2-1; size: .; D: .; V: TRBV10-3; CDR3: CAIGVVFTGRANEQFF; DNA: TGTGCCATCGGAGTCGTGTTCACAGGGCGGGCAAATGAGCAGTTCTTC
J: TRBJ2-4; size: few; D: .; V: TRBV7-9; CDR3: CASHSGGLDIQYF; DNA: TGTGCCAGCCACTCGGGGGGCCTGGACATTCAGTACTTC
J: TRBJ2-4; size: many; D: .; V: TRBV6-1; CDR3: CASKKGAKNIQYF; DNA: TGTGCCAGCAAAAAAGGGGCCAAAAACATTCAGTACTTC
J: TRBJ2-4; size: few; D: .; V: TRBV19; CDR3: CASSMRRGESLLAKNIQYF; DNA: TGTGCCAGTAGTATGCGACGCGGGGAAAGTCTCTTGGCCAAAAACATTCAGTACTTC
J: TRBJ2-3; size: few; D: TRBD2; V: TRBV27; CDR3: CASSLEGGMTQYF; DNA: TGTGCCAGCAGTTTAGAGGGAGGGATGACGCAGTATTTT
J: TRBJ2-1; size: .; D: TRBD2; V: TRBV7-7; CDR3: CASSLAGGQQFF; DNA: TGTGCTAGCAGCTTAGCGGGCGGGCAGCAGTTCTTC
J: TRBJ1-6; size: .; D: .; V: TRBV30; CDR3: CAWSVRQPAQPLHF; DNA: TGTGCCTGGAGTGTACGGCAGCCTGCTCAGCCCCTCCACTTT
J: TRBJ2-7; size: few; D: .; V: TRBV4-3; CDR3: CASSQDDNRYEQYF; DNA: TGCGCCAGCAGCCAAGATGATAACCGCTACGAGCAGTACTTC
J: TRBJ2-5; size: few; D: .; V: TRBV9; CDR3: CASSVAPSRETQYF; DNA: TGTGCCAGCAGCGTAGCGCCTAGCCGTGAGACCCAGTACTTC
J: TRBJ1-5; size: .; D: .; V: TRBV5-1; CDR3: CASSLGGQQPQHF; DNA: TGCGCCAGCAGCTTGGGGGGGCAACAGCCCCAGCATTTT
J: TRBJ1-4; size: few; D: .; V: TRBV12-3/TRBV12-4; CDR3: CASSSSGRNEKLFF; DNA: TGTGCCAGCTCCTCTTCGGGCAGGAATGAAAAACTGTTTTTT